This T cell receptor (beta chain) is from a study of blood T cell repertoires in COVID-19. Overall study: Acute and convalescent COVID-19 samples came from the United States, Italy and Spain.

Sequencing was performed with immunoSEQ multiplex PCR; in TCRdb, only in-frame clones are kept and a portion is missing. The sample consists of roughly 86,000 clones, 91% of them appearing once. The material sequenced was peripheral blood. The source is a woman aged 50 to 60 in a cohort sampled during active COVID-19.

CDR3 sequence (DNA): TGTGCCAGCAGTTCCGGGACAGGTCCCCAGTACTTC. Protein sequence: CASSSGTGPQYF. The genes are TRBV6-5 and TRBJ2-7, with 8 bases lining up with TRBD1. Germline CDR1 reads MNHEY; CDR2 reads SVGAGI. The length of the CDR3 is 12 residues. V gave up 4 bases and J gave up 10 bases; unmatched junction bases: 6.